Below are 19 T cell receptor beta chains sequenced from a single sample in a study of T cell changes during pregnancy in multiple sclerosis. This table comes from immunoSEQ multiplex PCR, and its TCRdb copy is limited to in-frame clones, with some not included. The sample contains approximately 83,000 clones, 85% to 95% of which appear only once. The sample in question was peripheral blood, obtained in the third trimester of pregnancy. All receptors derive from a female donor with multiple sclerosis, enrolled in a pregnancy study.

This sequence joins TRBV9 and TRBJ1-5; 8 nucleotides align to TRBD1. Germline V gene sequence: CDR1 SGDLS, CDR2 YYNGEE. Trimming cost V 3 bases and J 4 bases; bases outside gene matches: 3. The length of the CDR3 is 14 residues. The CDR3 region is CASSAGQGNQPQHF. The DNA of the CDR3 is TGTGCCAGCAGCGCCGGACAGGGAAATCAGCCCCAGCATTTT.

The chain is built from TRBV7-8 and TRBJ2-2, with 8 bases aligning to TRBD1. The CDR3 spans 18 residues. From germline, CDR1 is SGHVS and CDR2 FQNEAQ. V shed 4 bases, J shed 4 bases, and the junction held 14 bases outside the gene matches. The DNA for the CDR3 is TGTGCCAGCAGCTCGACCCTATACAGGGGGAGCTTCACCGGGGAGCTGTTTTTT. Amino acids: CASSSTLYRGSFTGELFF.

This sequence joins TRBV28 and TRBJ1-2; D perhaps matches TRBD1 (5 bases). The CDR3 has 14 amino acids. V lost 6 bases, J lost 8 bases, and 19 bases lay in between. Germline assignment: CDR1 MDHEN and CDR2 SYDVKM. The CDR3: CASRRDQGWGGYTF. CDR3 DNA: TGTGCCAGCAGGAGAGATCAGGGTTGGGGCGGCTACACCTTC.

CDR3 sequence reads: CASSLTLPGYYGYTF. Written as DNA, the CDR3 is TGTGCCAGCAGCTTGACACTTCCAGGGTACTATGGCTACACCTTC. The V gene is TRBV5-4, the J gene TRBJ1-2; possible D gene TRBD1, 5 bases. This CDR3 is built from 15 residues. The V end lost 1 base, the J end lost 3 bases, and 13 bases lay between the germline ends. CDR1 SGHNT and CDR2 YYREEE come from the germline V gene (reference sequence).

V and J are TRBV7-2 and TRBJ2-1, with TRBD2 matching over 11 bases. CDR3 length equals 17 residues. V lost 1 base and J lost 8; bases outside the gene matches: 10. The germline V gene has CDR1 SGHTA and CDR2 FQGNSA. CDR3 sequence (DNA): TGTGCCAGCAGCTTAGGTAGCGGGAGGGCTAACTTTGATGAGCAGTTCTTC. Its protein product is CASSLGSGRANFDEQFF.

Here the CDR3 DNA reads TGTGCCAGCTCGTCCCTGGTGGCGGTCCAAGAGACCCAGTACTTC. This encodes CASSSLVAVQETQYF. This sequence joins TRBV18 and TRBJ2-5; no clear D. There are 15 residues in the CDR3. Trimming stripped 6 bases from V and 1 base from J, with 15 bases between. In germline, CDR1 is KGHSH, CDR2 LQKENI.

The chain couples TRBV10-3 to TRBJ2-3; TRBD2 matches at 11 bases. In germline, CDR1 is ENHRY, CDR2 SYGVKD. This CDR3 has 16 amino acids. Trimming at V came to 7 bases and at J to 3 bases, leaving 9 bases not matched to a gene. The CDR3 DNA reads TGTGCCATCATGGCGACTAGCGGGACGTGGACAGATACGCAGTATTTT. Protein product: CAIMATSGTWTDTQYF.

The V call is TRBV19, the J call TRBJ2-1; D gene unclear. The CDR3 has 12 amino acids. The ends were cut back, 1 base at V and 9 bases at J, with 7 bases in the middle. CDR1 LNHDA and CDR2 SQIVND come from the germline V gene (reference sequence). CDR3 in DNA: TGTGCCAGTAGTATAGGCTATCGTGAGCAGTTCTTC. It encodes CASSIGYREQFF.

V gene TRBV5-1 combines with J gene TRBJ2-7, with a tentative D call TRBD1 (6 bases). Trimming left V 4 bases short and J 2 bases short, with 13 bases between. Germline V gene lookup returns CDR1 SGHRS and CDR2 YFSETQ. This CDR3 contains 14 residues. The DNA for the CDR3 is TGCGCCAGCAGCGTGGGACACCAAACCTACGAGCAGTACTTC. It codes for CASSVGHQTYEQYF.

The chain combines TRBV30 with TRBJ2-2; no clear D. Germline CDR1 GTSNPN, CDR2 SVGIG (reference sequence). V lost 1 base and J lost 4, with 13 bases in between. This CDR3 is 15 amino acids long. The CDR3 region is CAWSDSAVGTGELFF. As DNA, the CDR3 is TGTGCCTGGAGTGACTCTGCGGTAGGCACCGGGGAGCTGTTTTTT. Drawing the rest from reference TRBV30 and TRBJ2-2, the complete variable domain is SQTIHQWPATLVQPVGSPLSLECTVEGTSNPNLYWYRQAAGRGLQLLFYSVGIGQISSEVPQNLSASRPQDRQFILSSKKLLLSDSGFYLCAWSDSAVGTGELFFGEGSRLTVL.

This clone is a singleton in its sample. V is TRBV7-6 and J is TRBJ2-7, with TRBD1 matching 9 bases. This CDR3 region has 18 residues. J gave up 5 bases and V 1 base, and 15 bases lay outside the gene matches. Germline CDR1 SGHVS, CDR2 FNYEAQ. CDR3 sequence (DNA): TGTGCCAGCAGCTTAGTAGTGGCGGTTGGGACAGGGTCCCACGAGCAGTACTTC. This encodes CASSLVVAVGTGSHEQYF.

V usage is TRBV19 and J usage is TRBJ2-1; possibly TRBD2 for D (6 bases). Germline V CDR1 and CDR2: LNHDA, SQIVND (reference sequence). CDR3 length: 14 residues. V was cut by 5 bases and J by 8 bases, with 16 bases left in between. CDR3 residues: CASSGLARRDEQFF. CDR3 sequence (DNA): TGTGCCAGTAGTGGTCTAGCGCGCAGGGATGAGCAGTTCTTC.

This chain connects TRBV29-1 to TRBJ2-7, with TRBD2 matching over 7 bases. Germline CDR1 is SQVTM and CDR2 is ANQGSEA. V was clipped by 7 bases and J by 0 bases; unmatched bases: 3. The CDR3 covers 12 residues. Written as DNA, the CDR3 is TGCAGCGCGACTAGCAGCTCCTACGAGCAGTACTTC. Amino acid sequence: CSATSSSYEQYF.

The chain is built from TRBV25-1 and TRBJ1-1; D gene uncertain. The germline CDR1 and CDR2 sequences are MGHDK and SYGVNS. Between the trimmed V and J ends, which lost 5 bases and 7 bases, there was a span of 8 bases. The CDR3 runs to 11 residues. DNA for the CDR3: TGTGCCAGCAGTCTCCGGGGTGAAGCTTTCTTT. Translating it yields CASSLRGEAFF.

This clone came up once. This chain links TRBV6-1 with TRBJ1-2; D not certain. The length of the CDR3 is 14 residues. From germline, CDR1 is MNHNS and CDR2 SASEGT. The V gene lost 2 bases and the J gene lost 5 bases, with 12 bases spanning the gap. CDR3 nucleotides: TGTGCCAGCAGTGAAAATCGGTCGAGGTATGGCTACACCTTC. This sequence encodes CASSENRSRYGYTF.

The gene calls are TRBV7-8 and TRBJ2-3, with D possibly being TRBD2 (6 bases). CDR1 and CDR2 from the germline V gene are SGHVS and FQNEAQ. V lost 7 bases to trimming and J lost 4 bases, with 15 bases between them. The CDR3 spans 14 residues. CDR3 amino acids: CASIGPAGSDTQYF. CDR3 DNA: TGTGCCAGCATCGGACCAGCGGGCTCAGATACGCAGTATTTT.

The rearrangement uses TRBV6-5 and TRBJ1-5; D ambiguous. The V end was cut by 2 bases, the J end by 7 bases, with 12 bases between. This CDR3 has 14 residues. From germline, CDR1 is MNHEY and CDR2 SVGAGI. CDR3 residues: CASSYTPGGQPQHF. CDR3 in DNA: TGTGCCAGCAGTTACACCCCCGGAGGGCAGCCCCAGCATTTT.

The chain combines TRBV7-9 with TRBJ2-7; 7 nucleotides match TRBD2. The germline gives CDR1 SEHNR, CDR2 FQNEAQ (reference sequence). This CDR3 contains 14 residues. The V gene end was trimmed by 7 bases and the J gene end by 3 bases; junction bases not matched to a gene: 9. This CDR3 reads CASTPFGTNYEQYF. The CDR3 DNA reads TGTGCCAGCACCCCCTTCGGGACTAACTACGAGCAGTACTTC.

For the CDR3, the DNA is TGTGCCAGCAGCTTTGGCCCGGGGGGCTCCTACGAGCAGTACTTC. This gives the protein CASSFGPGGSYEQYF. The rearrangement joins TRBV11-2 to TRBJ2-7, with 7 bases lining up with TRBD2. V lost 3 bases, J lost 0 bases, and 5 bases stayed unmatched. The CDR3 sequence is 15 residues long. In germline, CDR1 is SGHAT, CDR2 FQNNGV.